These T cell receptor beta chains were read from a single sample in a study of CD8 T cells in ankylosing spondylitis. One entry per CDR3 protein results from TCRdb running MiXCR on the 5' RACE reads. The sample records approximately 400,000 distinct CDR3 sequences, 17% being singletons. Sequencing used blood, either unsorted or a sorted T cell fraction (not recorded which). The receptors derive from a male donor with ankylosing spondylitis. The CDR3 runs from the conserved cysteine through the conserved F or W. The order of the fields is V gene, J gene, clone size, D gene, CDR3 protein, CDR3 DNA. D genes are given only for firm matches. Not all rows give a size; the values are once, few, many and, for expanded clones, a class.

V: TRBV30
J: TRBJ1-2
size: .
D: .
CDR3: CAWSVGQPGGGYTF
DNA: TGTGCCTGGAGTGTTGGACAGCCCGGCGGTGGCTACACCTTC

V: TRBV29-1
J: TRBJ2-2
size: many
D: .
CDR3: CSGKNTGELFF
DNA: TGCAGCGGAAAGAACACCGGGGAGCTGTTTTTT

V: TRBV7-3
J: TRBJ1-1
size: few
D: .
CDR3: CASSGAGYAEAFF
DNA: TGTGCCAGCTCAGGGGCAGGATATGCCGAAGCTTTCTTT

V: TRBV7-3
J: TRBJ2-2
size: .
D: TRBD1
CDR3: CASSLTRTGPGELFF
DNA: TGTGCCAGCAGCTTAACCCGGACAGGGCCCGGGGAGCTGTTTTTT

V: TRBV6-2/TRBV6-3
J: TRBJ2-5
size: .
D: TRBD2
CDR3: CASRTTGGGETQYF
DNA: TGTGCCAGCAGGACCACGGGAGGGGGAGAGACCCAGTACTTC

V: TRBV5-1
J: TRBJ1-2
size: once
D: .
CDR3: CASSLVGWADDGYTF
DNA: TGCGCCAGCAGCTTGGTTGGGTGGGCGGACGACGGCTACACCTTC

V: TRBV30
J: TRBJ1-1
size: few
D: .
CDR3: CAWSVGARGTEAFF
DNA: TGTGCCTGGAGTGTGGGGGCGCGAGGTACTGAAGCTTTCTTT

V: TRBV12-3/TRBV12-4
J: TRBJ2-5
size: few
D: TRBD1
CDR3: CASSRGTGGGETQYF
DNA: TGTGCCAGCAGCCGCGGGACAGGGGGCGGGGAGACCCAGTACTTC

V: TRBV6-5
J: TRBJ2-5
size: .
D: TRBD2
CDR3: CASSYGLGGYQETQYF
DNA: TGTGCCAGCAGTTACGGATTGGGAGGGTACCAAGAGACCCAGTACTTC

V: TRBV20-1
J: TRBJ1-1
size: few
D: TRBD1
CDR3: CSARDRGGFMNTEAFF
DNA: TGCAGTGCTAGAGACAGGGGGGGATTCATGAACACTGAAGCTTTCTTT

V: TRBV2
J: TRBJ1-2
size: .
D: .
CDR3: CASSAPGQAGYGYTF
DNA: TGTGCCAGCAGTGCCCCTGGCCAGGCGGGCTATGGCTACACCTTC

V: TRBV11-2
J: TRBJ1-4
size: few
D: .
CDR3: CASSLEIQGHGGEKLFF
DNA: TGTGCCAGCAGCTTAGAGATACAGGGCCACGGGGGTGAAAAACTGTTTTTT

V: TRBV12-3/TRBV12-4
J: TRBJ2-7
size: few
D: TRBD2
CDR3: CASRLGGWFGEQYF
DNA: TGTGCCAGCAGGCTCGGGGGGTGGTTTGGCGAGCAGTACTTC

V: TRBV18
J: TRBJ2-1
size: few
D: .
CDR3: CASSPWVYNEQFF
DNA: TGTGCCAGCTCACCATGGGTCTACAATGAGCAGTTCTTC

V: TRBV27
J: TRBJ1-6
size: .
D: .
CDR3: CASSLSRQSSYNSPLHF
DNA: TGTGCCAGCAGTCTTAGCAGACAGAGCTCCTATAATTCACCCCTCCACTTT

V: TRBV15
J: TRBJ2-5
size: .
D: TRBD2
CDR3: CATSRDPPTSDGETQYF
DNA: TGTGCCACCAGCAGAGACCCCCCGACTAGCGATGGAGAGACCCAGTACTTC

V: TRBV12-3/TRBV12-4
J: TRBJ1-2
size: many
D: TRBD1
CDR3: CASSGQGHGYTF
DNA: TGTGCCAGCAGCGGACAGGGACATGGCTACACCTTC

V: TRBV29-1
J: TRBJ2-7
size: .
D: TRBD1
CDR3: CSVELGQGSYEQYF
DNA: TGCAGCGTTGAATTGGGACAGGGATCCTACGAGCAGTACTTC

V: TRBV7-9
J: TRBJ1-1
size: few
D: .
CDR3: CASSSNYRNTEAFF
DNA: TGTGCCAGCAGCTCCAACTATAGGAACACTGAAGCTTTCTTT

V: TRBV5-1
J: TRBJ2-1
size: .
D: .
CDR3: CASSSLTGAVNEQFF
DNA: TGCGCCAGCAGCTCCCTGACGGGAGCGGTCAATGAGCAGTTCTTC

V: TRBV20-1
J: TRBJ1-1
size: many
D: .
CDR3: CSARVQGVWGLRDTEAFF
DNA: TGCAGTGCTAGAGTCCAAGGGGTTTGGGGGCTTAGGGACACTGAAGCTTTCTTT

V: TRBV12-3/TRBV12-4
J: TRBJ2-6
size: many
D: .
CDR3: CASSPRGSGANVLTF
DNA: TGTGCCAGCAGTCCCCGTGGCTCTGGGGCCAACGTCCTGACTTTC

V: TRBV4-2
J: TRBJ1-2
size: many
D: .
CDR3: CASSQDSSNYGYTF
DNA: TGTGCCAGCAGCCAGGATAGCTCTAACTATGGCTACACCTTC

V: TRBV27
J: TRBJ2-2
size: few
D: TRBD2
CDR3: CASSLSSRLAGNTGELFF
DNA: TGTGCCAGCAGTTTATCGTCGAGGCTAGCGGGTAACACCGGGGAGCTGTTTTTT

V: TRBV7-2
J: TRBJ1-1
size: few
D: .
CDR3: CASSLSRGPDTEAFF
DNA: TGTGCCAGCAGCTTAAGCCGGGGTCCGGACACTGAAGCTTTCTTT

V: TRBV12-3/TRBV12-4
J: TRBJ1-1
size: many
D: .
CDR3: CASTNTGYTEAFF
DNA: TGTGCCAGCACTAACACTGGGTACACTGAAGCTTTCTTT

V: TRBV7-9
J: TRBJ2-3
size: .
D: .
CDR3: CASSEPAFTDTQYF
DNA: TGTGCCAGCAGCGAGCCAGCCTTCACAGATACGCAGTATTTT